What follows are 28 T cell receptor beta chains derived from one specimen sequenced in a study of blood T cell repertoires in COVID-19. TCRdb's table, derived via immunoSEQ multiplex PCR, lists solely in-frame clones and lacks some. This sample has tens of thousands of clones, with roughly 86% found just once. What was sequenced was peripheral blood. All receptors derive from a man aged 45 to 65 with acute or convalescent COVID-19.

V and J are TRBV24-1 and TRBJ1-2, with D maybe TRBD1 (6 bases). The CDR3 loop spans 13 amino acids. CDR1 KGHDR and CDR2 SFDVKD come from the germline V gene. Between the trimmed V and J ends, which lost 4 bases and 8 bases, there was a span of 13 bases. The CDR3: CATSETGMRGYTF. The CDR3, as DNA: TGTGCCACCAGTGAAACAGGGATGAGGGGCTACACCTTC.

This chain connects TRBV28 to TRBJ2-1; a possible D gene is TRBD2 (6 bases). Germline V gives CDR1 MDHEN, CDR2 SYDVKM. This CDR3 is built from 18 residues. The ends were cut back, 5 bases at V and 1 base at J, with 21 bases in the middle. The CDR3 DNA reads as TGTGCCAGCAGTAAAGAACCCCTTGGGGGGAAATCCTACAATGAGCAGTTCTTC. Its translation: CASSKEPLGGKSYNEQFF. Full variable domain (missing parts from reference TRBV28 and TRBJ2-1): DVKVTQSSRYLVKRTGEKVFLECVQDMDHENMFWYRQDPGLGLRLIYFSYDVKMKEKGDIPEGYSVSREKKERFSLILESASTNQTSMYLCASSKEPLGGKSYNEQFFGPGTRLTVL.

The rearrangement links TRBV4-1 to TRBJ2-3, with 7 bases aligning to TRBD2. V gave up 6 bases and J gave up 2 bases; unmatched junction bases: 5. The CDR3 runs 14 residues. In germline, CDR1 is MGHRA, CDR2 YSYEKL. CDR3 sequence (DNA): TGCGCCAGCAGTGAGCGGGGAAACACAGATACGCAGTATTTT. It is translated as CASSERGNTDTQYF.

The chain carries TRBV9 and TRBJ2-3, with TRBD2 matching 12 bases. The CDR3 is made up of 20 amino acids. Looked up from germline, CDR1 is SGDLS and CDR2 is YYNGEE. Germline trimming cut 4 bases from V and 6 bases from J; bases unmatched to any gene: 21. The CDR3 DNA sequence: TGTGCCAGCAGCTTATCGACTAGCGGGAGTAGTGGGGGTCGTCGGGATACGCAGTATTTT. Translating gives CASSLSTSGSSGGRRDTQYF.

This rearrangement joins TRBV29-1 to TRBJ1-4, with D perhaps matching TRBD1 (6 bases). Trimming shortened V by 6 bases and J by 7 bases, and 21 bases separated the two germline ends. This CDR3 is 15 amino acids long. Germline assignment: CDR1 SQVTM and CDR2 ANQGSEA. For the CDR3, the DNA is TGCAGCGTCAACGGACAGCCTGGGCAGGGTGAAAAACTGTTTTTT. Amino acids: CSVNGQPGQGEKLFF.

CDR3 in DNA: TGTGCCAGCAGTTACTCCGGTCCCCACGAGCAGTACTTC. Protein: CASSYSGPHEQYF. The V and J genes are TRBV6-6 and TRBJ2-7; no clear D gene. Trimming removed 0 bases at V and 5 bases at J, with 8 bases between. The CDR3 is made up of 13 amino acids. Germline V lookup: CDR1 MNHNY, CDR2 SVGAGI (reference sequence).

V is TRBV28 and J is TRBJ1-5, with D maybe TRBD1 (5 bases). Deletions cut 8 bases from V and 3 bases from J, with 11 bases between. The CDR3 is 13 residues long. CDR1 is MDHEN, CDR2 SYDVKM, per germline. For the CDR3, the DNA is TGTGCCAGCGCAGGGCCCGACAATCAGCCCCAGCATTTT. It yields the protein CASAGPDNQPQHF.

This chain links TRBV27 with TRBJ2-1; TRBD2 is a possible D gene (5 bases). V dropped 1 base and J dropped 0 bases, with 10 bases sitting between them. Germline loops: CDR1 MNHEY, CDR2 SMNVEV (reference sequence). The CDR3 has 16 amino acids. The CDR3 is CASSLLAISSYNEQFF. Written as DNA, the CDR3 is TGTGCCAGCAGTTTATTAGCGATCAGCTCCTACAATGAGCAGTTCTTC.

The V and J genes are TRBV12-3 or TRBV12-4 and TRBJ1-6, with D possibly being TRBD1 (5 bases). V was shortened by 4 bases and J by 9 bases, with 7 bases between the two germline ends. This CDR3 has 12 residues. CDR3 sequence: CASSWGISPLHF. The CDR3 DNA is TGTGCCAGCAGTTGGGGCATTTCACCCCTCCACTTT.

The chain uses TRBV6-5 and TRBJ2-7, with D possibly being TRBD1 (5 bases). CDR3 length equals 14 residues. CDR1 and CDR2 from the germline V gene are MNHEY and SVGAGI. Trimming took 10 bases from V and 1 from J, leaving 17 bases between them. The CDR3 protein is CATRGDSRSYEQYF. The CDR3 DNA reads as TGTGCCACCCGAGGTGACAGTCGATCCTACGAGCAGTACTTC.

The rearrangement links TRBV6-5 to TRBJ2-3; 8 nucleotides align to TRBD2. CDR3 length: 14 amino acids. The trim removed 4 bases at V and 5 bases at J, leaving 5 bases unmatched. Looked up from germline, CDR1 is MNHEY and CDR2 is SVGAGI. CDR3 DNA: TGTGCCAGCAGTTTCGGACTAGCAAGAGATACGCAGTATTTT. Translated: CASSFGLARDTQYF.

The rearrangement links TRBV30 to TRBJ1-3; D is uncertain. V was clipped by 3 bases and J by 2 bases, with 8 bases between them. Germline V gives CDR1 GTSNPN, CDR2 SVGIG (reference sequence). The CDR3 loop spans 13 amino acids. As DNA, the CDR3 is TGTGCCTGGAGGAGTGGTGCTGGAAACACCATATATTTT. This sequence encodes CAWRSGAGNTIYF.

This sequence joins TRBV7-9 and TRBJ2-3; 10 nucleotides agree with TRBD2. Trimming removed 5 bases from V and 4 bases from J; junction bases left unmatched: 9. This CDR3 has 16 amino acids. Germline V gives CDR1 SEHNR, CDR2 FQNEAQ (reference sequence). The CDR3 loop reads CASSIPSGRAPDTQYF. DNA for the CDR3: TGTGCCAGCAGCATCCCGAGCGGGAGGGCCCCAGATACGCAGTATTTT.

The chain has TRBV18 and TRBJ1-1, with 9 bases matching TRBD1. The J segment lost 3 bases and the V segment lost 0 bases, leaving 5 bases of the junction unmatched. The CDR3 spans 16 residues. Germline V gene sequence: CDR1 KGHSH, CDR2 LQKENI. The CDR3 here is CASSPPTGGSDTEAFF. CDR3 coding DNA: TGTGCCAGCTCACCACCGACAGGGGGGTCGGACACTGAAGCTTTCTTT.

V and J are TRBV19 and TRBJ2-1; D not resolved. The ends were cut back, 7 bases at V and 7 bases at J, with 20 bases in the middle. The CDR3 covers 15 residues. Germline assignment: CDR1 LNHDA and CDR2 SQIVND (reference sequence). DNA for the CDR3: TGTGCCAGTACCGCTGTGGCCAGAGGATCGAATGAGCAGTTCTTC. Protein product: CASTAVARGSNEQFF.

This chain joins TRBV3-1 (or the pseudogene TRBV3-2) and TRBJ2-5; 9 bases line up with TRBD2. Germline assignment: CDR1 LGHDT and CDR2 YNNKEL (reference sequence). The CDR3 contains 17 residues. Germline trimming cut 1 base from V and 4 bases from J; bases unmatched to any gene: 10. CDR3 coding DNA: TGTGCCAGCAGCCAAGGAGCGGGGCGGGGGGGCCGAGAGACCCAGTACTTC. It is translated as CASSQGAGRGGRETQYF.

This rearrangement joins TRBV5-1 to TRBJ2-7, with a weak D call TRBD2 (5 bases). V lost 5 bases to trimming and J lost 2 bases, with 14 bases between them. Germline V gene lookup returns CDR1 SGHRS and CDR2 YFSETQ. The CDR3 extends over 14 amino acids. The CDR3 sequence: CASRAPGITYEQYF. CDR3 DNA: TGCGCCAGCAGGGCGCCGGGAATTACCTACGAGCAGTACTTC.

This chain joins TRBV5-6 and TRBJ1-5; D is unclear. This CDR3 has 16 residues. The ends were cut back, 0 bases at V and 5 bases at J, with 15 bases in the middle. CDR1 is SGHDT and CDR2 is YYEEEE in the germline V gene. The CDR3 DNA sequence: TGTGCCAGCAGCTTGGGGGCAGCGGCTCTCGATCAGCCCCAGCATTTT. It translates to CASSLGAAALDQPQHF.

This chain connects TRBV23-1 to TRBJ2-1; D might be TRBD1 (5 bases). TRBV23-1 falls under the ORF class, with uncertain function. The germline V and J ends were trimmed by 3 bases and 2 bases, with 11 bases remaining between them. The CDR3 consists of 15 residues. CDR3 residues: CASSQGLSAYNEQFF. In nucleotides, the CDR3 is TGCGCCAGCAGTCAGGGGCTGAGTGCCTACAATGAGCAGTTCTTC.

This clone appeared a single time. The chain uses TRBV15 and TRBJ1-1; D is ambiguous. V was trimmed by 3 bases and J by 3 bases, leaving 8 bases between them. This CDR3 comprises 13 residues. Per germline, CDR1 LNHNV and CDR2 YYDKDF (reference sequence). The CDR3 nucleotides are TGTGCCACCAGCAGGGAGGCGGACACTGAAGCTTTCTTT. Amino acids: CATSREADTEAFF.

The chain uses TRBV11-2 and TRBJ2-5; perhaps TRBD1 as D (6 bases). Germline V gives CDR1 SGHAT, CDR2 FQNNGV. The germline V and J ends were trimmed by 5 bases and 5 bases, with 21 bases remaining between them. The CDR3 is made up of 16 amino acids. CDR3 DNA sequence: TGTGCCAGCAGCCCAGAGGGGGTAATAGATGAGGAGACCCAGTACTTC. This codes for CASSPEGVIDEETQYF.

The CDR3 is CASSSADSDRGLYGYTF. CDR3 in DNA: TGTGCCAGCAGCTCGGCCGACTCGGACAGGGGCCTCTATGGCTACACCTTC. The chain recombines TRBV7-9 with TRBJ1-2; 9 positions agree with TRBD1. The CDR3 contains 17 residues. The germline CDR1 and CDR2 sequences are SEHNR and FQNEAQ (reference sequence). V dropped 4 bases and J dropped 4; count of bases not matched to a gene: 13.

The J gene is TRBJ1-3, the V gene TRBV30; D is perhaps TRBD1 (5 bases). V lost 0 bases and J lost 3, with 12 bases in between. The CDR3 sequence is 15 residues long. Per germline, CDR1 GTSNPN and CDR2 SVGIG (reference sequence). The CDR3 spells CAWSVRGTIGNTIYF. CDR3 DNA: TGTGCCTGGAGTGTACGGGGGACTATTGGAAACACCATATATTTT. Full variable domain (rest looked up from reference TRBV30 and TRBJ1-3): SQTIHQWPATLVQPVGSPLSLECTVEGTSNPNLYWYRQAAGRGLQLLFYSVGIGQISSEVPQNLSASRPQDRQFILSSKKLLLSDSGFYLCAWSVRGTIGNTIYFGEGSWLTVV.

This chain links TRBV5-1 with TRBJ1-1, with 7 bases lining up with TRBD1. The germline V gene has CDR1 SGHRS and CDR2 YFSETQ. Trimming removed 3 bases from V and 0 bases from J; junction bases left unmatched: 2. This CDR3 is 14 amino acids long. The CDR3 DNA sequence: TGCGCCAGCAGCTGGAGGGGGCTGAACACTGAAGCTTTCTTT. Translating gives CASSWRGLNTEAFF.

The CDR3 sequence is CASSFGKGTTNEKLFF. The CDR3 nucleotides are TGTGCCAGCAGTTTCGGAAAGGGGACAACTAATGAAAAACTGTTTTTT. V and J are TRBV6-5 and TRBJ1-4; D perhaps matches TRBD1 (5 bases). The CDR3 totals 16 residues. V was shortened by 4 bases and J by 0 bases, with 12 bases between the two germline ends. Germline V gene lookup returns CDR1 MNHEY and CDR2 SVGAGI.

V usage is TRBV6-2 or TRBV6-3 and J usage is TRBJ2-7; D is perhaps TRBD1 (5 bases). The germline V gene encodes CDR1 MNHEY and CDR2 SVGEGT. V was cut by 2 bases and J by 9 bases, with 17 bases left in between. This CDR3 spans 14 amino acids. The CDR3, as DNA: TGTGCCAGCAGTTACCTTGACAGAGTCCAATGGCAGTACTTC. Amino acid sequence: CASSYLDRVQWQYF.

This sequence joins TRBV24-1 and TRBJ2-1, with D possibly TRBD2 on 5 matching bases. CDR1 is KGHDR, CDR2 SFDVKD, per germline. V was shortened by 0 bases and J by 7 bases, with 15 bases between the two germline ends. The CDR3 is 16 residues long. DNA for the CDR3: TGTGCCACCAGTGATTTGCGGCTAGCAAATAGGAATGAGCAGTTCTTC. Protein product: CATSDLRLANRNEQFF.

This clone showed up just a few times. The chain joins TRBV5-1 to TRBJ2-1; 8 bases line up with TRBD2. Germline V gene sequence: CDR1 SGHRS, CDR2 YFSETQ. The CDR3 runs to 14 residues. V lost 2 bases, J lost 8 bases, and 6 bases stayed unmatched. CDR3 nucleotide sequence: TGCGCCAGCAGCTTAGCCGAGACTAGCGATGAGCAGTTCTTC. Translation: CASSLAETSDEQFF.